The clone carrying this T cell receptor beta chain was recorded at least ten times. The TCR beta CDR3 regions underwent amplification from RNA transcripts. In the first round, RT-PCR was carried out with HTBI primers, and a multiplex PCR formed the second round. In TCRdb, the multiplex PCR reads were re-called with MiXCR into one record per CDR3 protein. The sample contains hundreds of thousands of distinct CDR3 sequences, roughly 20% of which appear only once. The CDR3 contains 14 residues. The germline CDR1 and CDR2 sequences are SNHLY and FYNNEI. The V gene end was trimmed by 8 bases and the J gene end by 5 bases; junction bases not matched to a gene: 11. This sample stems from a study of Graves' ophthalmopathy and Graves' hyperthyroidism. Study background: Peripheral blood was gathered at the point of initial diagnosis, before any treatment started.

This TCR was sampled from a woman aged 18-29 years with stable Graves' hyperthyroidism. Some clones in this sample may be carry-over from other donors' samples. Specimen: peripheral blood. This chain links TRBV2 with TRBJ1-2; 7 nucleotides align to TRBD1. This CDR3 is CASRLDRSLYGYTF. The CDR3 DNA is TGTGCCAGCCGGCTGGACAGGTCATTATATGGCTACACCTTC.